The clone carrying this TCR beta chain appeared once. TCRdb's copy holds only in-frame clones and misses some; the assay was immunoSEQ multiplex PCR. The sample lists about 460,000 clones, more than 85% seen once, with around 7.9% in the top ten. The data originate from a study of blood T cell repertoires in COVID-19. Trimming shortened V by 6 bases and J by 4 bases, and 6 bases separated the two germline ends. The germline V gene encodes CDR1 MNHEY and CDR2 SVGAGI. The CDR3 is 11 amino acids. Participant-reported clinical history was the basis for cohort assignment. Among Cohort 3 donors, those recovered had two negative PCRs, clearance, or symptom resolution.

Input material: PBMCs or T cells enriched from blood (not recorded which). This receptor was taken from a woman aged 60-75 years who had recovered from COVID-19. The chain links TRBV6-5 to TRBJ1-2, with no clear D. CDR3: CASRAIYGYTF. In DNA form, the CDR3 reads TGTGCCAGCAGGGCAATCTATGGCTACACCTTC.